This passage covers 20 T cell receptor beta chains from one sample sequenced in a study of blood T cell repertoires in COVID-19 (dated by TCRdb to 2018 to 2020). Receptor libraries were prepared by the immunoSEQ multiplex PCR assay. Drawn from immuneACCESS, this table holds only the in-frame rearrangements with V and J called that TCRdb kept. Clones are partly lost; checked studies trace under half to an unresolved V gene and leave the rest unexplained. This sample gives hundreds of thousands of clones in total; 85% to 90% of them show up just once. The ten largest make up about 8.2% of the sample. Sequencing was performed on peripheral blood. Every receptor here comes from a woman in her forties or fifties with COVID-19, enrolled during active disease.

This chain's CDR3 is CASSGLRGHEQYF. The CDR3 DNA sequence: TGTGCCAGCAGCGGCTTACGAGGGCACGAGCAGTACTTC. The chain couples TRBV6-5 to TRBJ2-7; D is perhaps TRBD2 (5 bases). The V gene's germline CDR1 is MNHEY and CDR2 SVGAGI. Trimming removed 6 bases from V and 5 bases from J, with 14 bases in between. The CDR3 runs 13 residues.

The DNA of the CDR3 is TGTGCCAGCAGCTTAGGTCCAGCGGGGGTCACAGATACGCAGTATTTT. This encodes CASSLGPAGVTDTQYF. The V gene is TRBV11-3, the J gene TRBJ2-3; 8 nucleotides align to TRBD2. The germline V gene encodes CDR1 SGHNT and CDR2 YENEEA. The CDR3 is made up of 16 amino acids. The V gene end was trimmed by 1 base and the J gene end by 2 bases; junction bases not matched to a gene: 5.

The chain is built from TRBV5-1 and TRBJ2-5; tentatively, D is TRBD2 (5 bases). The CDR3 length is 15 residues. Germline CDR1 SGHRS, CDR2 YFSETQ. V gave up 2 bases and J gave up 4 bases, with 15 bases separating them. The CDR3 nucleotides are TGCGCCAGCAGCTTACGGGCTAGCCTTGGAGAGACCCAGTACTTC. Encoded protein: CASSLRASLGETQYF. The variable domain in full, completed from reference TRBV5-1 and TRBJ2-5, reads KAGVTQTPRYLIKTRGQQVTLSCSPISGHRSVSWYQQTPGQGLQFLFEYFSETQRNKGNFPGRFSGRQFSNSRSEMNVSTLELGDSALYLCASSLRASLGETQYFGPGTRLLVL.

The chain uses TRBV7-9 and TRBJ1-2; 10 nucleotides match TRBD1. Germline V gene lookup returns CDR1 SEHNR and CDR2 FQNEAQ (reference sequence). With V trimmed by 2 bases and J by 8 bases, 5 bases remained unmatched. This CDR3 comprises 14 residues. CDR3 coding DNA: TGTGCCAGCAGCTTACTGACAGGGGGCGGCGGCTACACCTTC. Translation gives CASSLLTGGGGYTF.

The chain recombines TRBV11-1 with TRBJ1-2; D gene uncertain. The CDR3 spans 13 residues. Trimming took off 0 bases at V and 5 bases at J, with 7 bases between the two ends. Germline-derived CDR1 and CDR2 are SGHAT and FQDESV (reference sequence). CDR3 sequence reads: CASSLAGEYGYTF. CDR3 nucleotides: TGTGCCAGCAGCTTAGCTGGGGAGTATGGCTACACCTTC.

V usage is TRBV3-1 (or the pseudogene TRBV3-2) and J usage is TRBJ1-2; possibly TRBD1 for D (6 bases). Germline CDR1 is LGHDT and CDR2 is YNNKEL (reference sequence). V was clipped by 6 bases and J by 4 bases, with 12 bases between them. The CDR3 is 13 residues long. The CDR3 loop reads CASSTTGTYGYTF. CDR3 DNA: TGTGCCAGCAGTACGACAGGCACCTATGGCTACACCTTC.

The chain joins TRBV30 to TRBJ2-1; TRBD1 agrees at 8 bases. J was trimmed by 3 bases and V by 5 bases; bases with no gene match: 0. Germline CDR1 reads GTSNPN; CDR2 reads SVGIG (reference sequence). CDR3 length equals 12 residues. CDR3 nucleotides: TGTGCCTGGGACAGGGGCTACAATGAGCAGTTCTTC. It translates to CAWDRGYNEQFF.

This chain links TRBV5-4 with TRBJ1-2; D is ambiguous. The CDR3 sequence is 13 residues long. CDR1 is SGHNT and CDR2 is YYREEE in the germline V gene (reference sequence). The germline V and J ends were trimmed by 10 bases and 5 bases, with 18 bases remaining between them. This chain's CDR3 is CAANEGDDYGYTF. CDR3 coding DNA: TGTGCCGCCAATGAGGGCGACGATTATGGCTACACCTTC.

This sequence joins TRBV5-1 and TRBJ1-4, with D perhaps matching TRBD1 (6 bases). The V gene lost 3 bases and the J gene lost 8 bases, with 17 bases spanning the gap. CDR1 and CDR2 from the germline V gene are SGHRS and YFSETQ. The length of the CDR3 is 15 residues. The CDR3 sequence: CASSWEGQSEEKLFF. In DNA form, the CDR3 reads TGCGCCAGCAGCTGGGAAGGACAGTCCGAGGAAAAACTGTTTTTT.

The CDR3 loop reads CASSINRRETEAFF. The CDR3 DNA reads TGTGCCAGTAGTATAAATCGTAGGGAGACTGAAGCTTTCTTT. This chain links TRBV19 with TRBJ1-1; no firm D call. Per the germline V gene, CDR1 is LNHDA and CDR2 is SQIVND (reference sequence). The CDR3 extends over 14 amino acids. V gave up 2 bases and J gave up 5 bases, with 12 bases separating them.

This clone was detected only a few times. V usage is TRBV29-1 and J usage is TRBJ1-2; D is unresolved. Germline V gene sequence: CDR1 SQVTM, CDR2 ANQGSEA. The ends were cut back, 4 bases at V and 3 bases at J, with 6 bases in the middle. The CDR3 has 11 amino acids. The CDR3 here is CSVVADYGYTF. In DNA form, the CDR3 reads TGCAGCGTTGTGGCAGACTATGGCTACACCTTC.

V is TRBV29-1 and J is TRBJ1-2; no clear D. CDR3 length: 14 amino acids. CDR1 and CDR2 (germline): SQVTM, ANQGSEA. The V end was cut by 0 bases, the J end by 4 bases, with 12 bases between. The CDR3 DNA sequence: TGCAGCGTTGAAGATCTCTGGGGAGCCTATGGCTACACCTTC. It yields the protein CSVEDLWGAYGYTF.

This chain links TRBV19 with TRBJ1-1, with D perhaps TRBD1 (5 bases). Germline loops: CDR1 LNHDA, CDR2 SQIVND (reference sequence). The CDR3 contains 15 residues. The V end lost 5 bases, the J end lost 5 bases, and 18 bases lay between the germline ends. The CDR3 DNA reads TGTGCCAGTAGTCCAACCGCGGCAGGGAGGACTGAAGCTTTCTTT. Protein: CASSPTAAGRTEAFF.

The chain joins TRBV7-8 to TRBJ2-3; 7 bases agree with TRBD1. Germline trimming cut 5 bases from V and 0 bases from J; bases unmatched to any gene: 8. Germline V lookup: CDR1 SGHVS, CDR2 FQNEAQ. This CDR3 is 16 amino acids long. The CDR3 reads CASSPRGLTSTDTQYF. The CDR3 DNA is TGTGCCAGCAGCCCTAGGGGGCTGACTAGCACAGATACGCAGTATTTT.

The V gene is TRBV2, the J gene TRBJ1-5; 7 nucleotides align to TRBD1. Trimming took 6 bases from V and 6 from J; bases not matched to a gene: 8. This CDR3 has 14 residues. Germline CDR1 reads SNHLY; CDR2 reads FYNNEI. The CDR3: CASRTTGRGQPQHF. The CDR3 DNA reads as TGTGCCAGCAGGACGACAGGGAGAGGTCAGCCCCAGCATTTT.

The chain joins TRBV30 to TRBJ1-3, with D maybe TRBD1 (6 bases). Germline V lookup: CDR1 GTSNPN, CDR2 SVGIG (reference sequence). The CDR3 consists of 15 residues. Trimming left V 2 bases short and J 0 bases short, with 11 bases between. CDR3 amino acids: CAWSQDSPSGNTIYF. CDR3 in DNA: TGTGCCTGGAGTCAGGACAGCCCCTCTGGAAACACCATATATTTT.

In this sample, this clone turned up once. CDR3 protein: CAQKDPLIKRQGARGNEKLFF. In DNA, the CDR3 is TGCGCGCAGAAGGACCCGCTCATCAAAAGACAGGGGGCGCGCGGGAATGAAAAACTGTTTTTT. J is TRBJ1-4 and V is TRBV10-1, with 10 bases lining up with TRBD1. This CDR3 region has 21 residues. Germline assignment: CDR1 WNHNN and CDR2 SYGVQD (reference sequence).

The chain uses TRBV28 and TRBJ1-5; 8 positions agree with TRBD1. Trimming took 7 bases from V and 9 from J; bases not matched to a gene: 11. This CDR3 is built from 14 residues. Germline CDR1 and CDR2: MDHEN and SYDVKM. As DNA, the CDR3 is TGTGCCAGCATTGACAGGGGAATGAGGGGGCCCCAGCATTTT. Its protein is CASIDRGMRGPQHF.

The chain carries TRBV10-3 and TRBJ1-4; weak D call: TRBD1 (5 bases). Germline V gives CDR1 ENHRY, CDR2 SYGVKD. V gave up 4 bases and J gave up 1 base, with 7 bases separating them. The CDR3 runs 14 residues. The CDR3 region has the DNA TGTGCCATCAGTGCCGGGGGAACTAATGAAAAACTGTTTTTT. It is translated as CAISAGGTNEKLFF.

The chain links TRBV7-9 to TRBJ2-2; 7 bases are shared with TRBD2. The CDR3 consists of 17 residues. V dropped 5 bases and J dropped 3; count of bases not matched to a gene: 12. Germline CDR1 and CDR2: SEHNR and FQNEAQ (reference sequence). The CDR3 DNA reads as TGTGCCAGCAGCAAAACACTAACTAGCGAATACACCGGGGAGCTGTTTTTT. Translated: CASSKTLTSEYTGELFF.